This T cell receptor beta chain originates from a study of blood T cell repertoires in COVID-19. The assay was immunoSEQ multiplex PCR, and TCRdb's table has in-frame clones only and misses some. The sample shows tens of thousands of clones, about 85% of them seen only once. Sequenced input: peripheral blood. The TCR sequence derives from a man aged 35 to 55 with active COVID-19.

CDR3 region: CASSYGTSIGLVYEQYF. As DNA, the CDR3 is TGCGCCAGCAGCTACGGGACTAGCATAGGACTAGTCTACGAGCAGTACTTC. The gene calls are TRBV5-1 and TRBJ2-7; 9 bases are shared with TRBD2. Germline loops: CDR1 SGHRS, CDR2 YFSETQ. The CDR3 extends over 17 amino acids. The ends lost 3 bases at V and 3 bases at J; junction bases unmatched: 13.